These 11 T cell receptor beta chains came from one sample sequenced in a study of T-cell memory formation after mild COVID-19. TCRdb re-derived calls from the 5' RACE reads in MiXCR, one entry per CDR3 protein. This table holds 200,000 or so distinct CDR3 sequences, approximately 20% found once. The sequencing sample was made of PBMCs or a T cell subset sorted from them (not recorded which). The receptors derive from an adult woman who had mild COVID-19 (a few samples of this study predate the infection). Cell type and time point are not known.

This clonotype was observed at least ten times. The CDR3 DNA follows: TGTGCCAGCAGCTTGCAAGGGGATCAGCCCCAGCATTTT. The encoded protein is CASSLQGDQPQHF. This sequence joins TRBV7-9 and TRBJ1-5; D might be TRBD1 (5 bases). V was pared by 3 bases and J by 5 bases, with 8 bases between. Germline CDR1 and CDR2: SEHNR and FQNEAQ (reference sequence). The CDR3 consists of 13 residues.

The table lists this clonotype with many counts. V is TRBV9 and J is TRBJ2-5, with a weak D call TRBD1 (5 bases). This CDR3 region has 15 residues. Trimming cost V 1 base and J 2 bases, with 12 bases left between them. Germline lookup yields CDR1 SGDLS and CDR2 YYNGEE. In DNA form, the CDR3 reads TGTGCCAGCAGCGTATCGGCAGGGCAACAAGAGACCCAGTACTTC. Translating it yields CASSVSAGQQETQYF.

This clonotype has only a few counts. The rearrangement joins TRBV6-5 to TRBJ2-4, with a possible D match to TRBD1 (6 bases). CDR1 and CDR2 from the germline V gene are MNHEY and SVGAGI. The CDR3 is 11 amino acids. V lost 6 bases and J 11 bases, leaving 11 bases between the germline ends. The CDR3 region is CASSRGHLQYF. The CDR3 DNA sequence: TGTGCCAGCAGCCGGGGACATCTTCAGTACTTC.

The rearrangement uses TRBV20-1 and TRBJ2-3; D not resolved. Germline CDR1 is DFQATT and CDR2 is SNEGSKA (reference sequence). The CDR3 spans 12 residues. V was clipped by 2 bases and J by 3 bases, with 6 bases between them. CDR3 in DNA: TGCAGTGCTAGACAGGCTACAGATACGCAGTATTTT. Translating gives CSARQATDTQYF.

This clonotype was found once. The chain employs TRBV23-1 and TRBJ2-7, with D tentatively TRBD1 or TRBD2 (5 bases each). TRBV23-1 is placed among ORFs of uncertain function. CDR3 length: 16 residues. Trimming pared 1 base from V and 2 bases from J, leaving 15 bases between. As DNA, the CDR3 is TGCGCCAGCAGTCAATTCAGGGAACTAGATACCTACGAGCAGTACTTC. Translating it yields CASSQFRELDTYEQYF.

This clonotype has a handful of counts. The V gene is TRBV11-3, the J gene TRBJ2-7; tentatively, D is TRBD2 (6 bases). The germline V gene encodes CDR1 SGHNT and CDR2 YENEEA. The CDR3 contains 16 residues. The ends were cut back, 1 base at V and 0 bases at J, with 13 bases in the middle. CDR3 in amino acids: CASSLASGRSSYEQYF. The CDR3 region has the DNA TGTGCCAGCAGCTTAGCGAGCGGGCGAAGCTCCTACGAGCAGTACTTC.

This chain uses TRBV10-3 with TRBJ2-7; a weak D match, TRBD1 (6 bases). Germline V gene data show CDR1 as ENHRY and CDR2 as SYGVKD. The CDR3 spans 14 residues. The germline V and J ends were trimmed by 3 bases and 6 bases, with 15 bases remaining between them. CDR3 amino acids: CAISDNRDTGEQYF. Written as DNA, the CDR3 is TGTGCCATCAGTGACAACAGGGACACAGGCGAGCAGTACTTC.

The chain combines TRBV5-1 with TRBJ1-2; TRBD1 matches at 9 bases. Losses at the gene ends were 4 bases for V and 8 bases for J; bases not matched to a gene: 6. Germline assignment: CDR1 SGHRS and CDR2 YFSETQ. The CDR3 runs 13 residues. The CDR3 is CASSVGTGLGYTF. The CDR3 DNA follows: TGCGCCAGCAGCGTCGGGACAGGGCTCGGCTACACCTTC.

This clonotype came up a few times. The chain combines TRBV7-9 with TRBJ1-2; a weak D match, TRBD1 (6 bases). V shed 5 bases and J shed 6 bases, with 13 bases lying between them. In germline, CDR1 is SEHNR, CDR2 FQNEAQ (reference sequence). This CDR3 spans 13 amino acids. CDR3 sequence: CASSRQAFDGYTF. CDR3 sequence (DNA): TGTGCCAGCAGCAGACAGGCCTTCGATGGCTACACCTTC.

This sequence joins TRBV6-1 and TRBJ1-5; D uncertain. V lost 1 base to trimming and J lost 7 bases, with 8 bases between them. CDR1 is MNHNS and CDR2 is SASEGT in the germline V gene. CDR3 length equals 13 residues. DNA of the CDR3: TGTGCCAGCAGTGAAGTGAGCGGACAGCCCCAGCATTTT. It specifies CASSEVSGQPQHF.

This clonotype has just a few counts. This chain uses TRBV28 with TRBJ1-4; D is uncertain. The germline V and J ends were trimmed by 4 bases and 2 bases, with 2 bases remaining between them. The CDR3 is made up of 12 amino acids. The germline V gene has CDR1 MDHEN and CDR2 SYDVKM. DNA for the CDR3: TGTGCCAGCAGTTCGACTAATGAAAAACTGTTTTTT. Amino acid sequence: CASSSTNEKLFF.